The 23 T cell receptor beta chains given below trace back to one sample, sequenced in a study of Tregs in tolerant kidney transplant recipients. Antigens for these TCRs are unknown. Sequencing used immunoSEQ multiplex PCR; TCRdb keeps in-frame clones, though not all of them. The data contain around 9,800 clones, approximately 90% of them singletons. The sample here was Tregs from blood cultured with allogeneic cells, taken before the transplant. These receptors all stem from a human patient who received a combined kidney and bone marrow transplant.

This chain connects TRBV30 to TRBJ2-1; 9 nucleotides match TRBD2. The V segment lost 7 bases and the J segment 0 bases; nucleotides outside the gene matches: 7. CDR1 is GTSNPN, CDR2 SVGIG, per germline (reference sequence). The length of the CDR3 is 15 residues. CDR3 protein: CAYRGAGGSYNEQFF. CDR3 DNA: TGTGCCTACCGGGGAGCGGGAGGCTCCTACAATGAGCAGTTCTTC.

This clone was counted a few times. The V and J genes are TRBV29-1 and TRBJ1-1; D is ambiguous. The V end was cut by 8 bases, the J end by 0 bases, with 10 bases between. CDR3 length: 12 amino acids. Germline CDR1 SQVTM, CDR2 ANQGSEA. The CDR3 DNA sequence: TGCAGCTCCTCTCCGGTGAACACTGAAGCTTTCTTT. This sequence encodes CSSSPVNTEAFF.

The CDR3, as DNA: TGTGCCAGCAGCAAAGGACAGTGGAGCTCCTACGAGCAGTACTTC. Translating it yields CASSKGQWSSYEQYF. This chain uses TRBV6-5 with TRBJ2-7, with a possible D match to TRBD1 (6 bases). The CDR3 has 15 residues. Trimming left V 6 bases short and J 0 bases short, with 15 bases between. Germline V gene lookup returns CDR1 MNHEY and CDR2 SVGAGI.

The chain employs TRBV5-1 and TRBJ1-2; TRBD1 aligns across 9 bases. V lost 4 bases to trimming and J lost 5 bases; unmatched junction nucleotides: 9. This CDR3 contains 15 residues. CDR1 is SGHRS, CDR2 YFSETQ, per germline. The CDR3 nucleotides read TGCGCCAGCAGCCCTCCCGGGACAGGGATTTATGGCTACACCTTC. It specifies CASSPPGTGIYGYTF.

V gene TRBV13 combines with J gene TRBJ2-1; D assignment may be TRBD1 or TRBD2 (5 bases each). The V gene lost 7 bases and the J gene lost 6 bases, with 13 bases spanning the gap. The germline V gene encodes CDR1 PRHDT and CDR2 FYEKMQ (reference sequence). The CDR3 is 13 residues long. CDR3 loop: CASNLWGINEQFF. In nucleotides, the CDR3 is TGTGCCAGCAACCTGTGGGGGATCAATGAGCAGTTCTTC.

The rearrangement links TRBV19 to TRBJ2-3, with 13 nucleotides matching TRBD2. Trimming at V came to 5 bases and at J to 3 bases, leaving 5 bases not matched to a gene. CDR1 and CDR2 (germline): LNHDA, SQIVND (reference sequence). The CDR3 runs to 16 residues. CDR3 amino acids: CASSPRLAGGTDTQYF. The CDR3 nucleotides are TGTGCCAGTAGTCCCAGACTAGCGGGAGGAACAGATACGCAGTATTTT.

This sequence joins TRBV4-3 and TRBJ1-4, with a weak D call TRBD1 (5 bases). Trimming cost V 1 base and J 7 bases, with 7 bases left between them. The CDR3 extends over 13 amino acids. CDR1 LGHNA and CDR2 YSLEER come from the germline V gene. CDR3 protein: CASSQGGGEKLFF. The CDR3 DNA sequence: TGCGCCAGCAGCCAAGGGGGGGGTGAAAAACTGTTTTTT.

This clone was seen only a few times. The chain carries TRBV6-5 and TRBJ2-2; D gene ambiguous. Per germline, CDR1 MNHEY and CDR2 SVGAGI. V was pared by 2 bases and J by 7 bases, with 2 bases between. This CDR3 region has 11 residues. CDR3 sequence reads: CASSYLGELFF. DNA for the CDR3: TGTGCCAGCAGTTACCTCGGGGAGCTGTTTTTT.

This rearrangement joins TRBV10-3 to TRBJ2-2; D is ambiguous. The CDR3 sequence is 15 residues long. Trimming removed 7 bases at V and 0 bases at J, with 12 bases between. Per the germline V gene, CDR1 is ENHRY and CDR2 is SYGVKD. Here the CDR3 reads CAINRIRANTGELFF. DNA for the CDR3: TGTGCCATCAATAGGATCCGCGCGAACACCGGGGAGCTGTTTTTT.

This clone is a singleton in its sample. The chain is built from TRBV19 and TRBJ2-2, with 13 bases fitting TRBD2. This CDR3 spans 16 amino acids. Germline V gene sequence: CDR1 LNHDA, CDR2 SQIVND (reference sequence). With 6 bases clipped from V and 5 bases from J, the junction kept 6 bases outside the gene matches. This chain's CDR3 is CASRRTSGSRTGELFF. The CDR3 bases are TGTGCCAGTAGAAGGACTAGCGGGAGTAGGACCGGGGAGCTGTTTTTT.

J is TRBJ2-1 and V is TRBV4-2, with a tentative D call TRBD2 (5 bases). The germline V and J ends were trimmed by 0 bases and 0 bases, with 12 bases remaining between them. The CDR3 has 17 residues. CDR1 and CDR2 (germline): LGHNA, YNFKEQ. CDR3 in amino acids: CASSQDYTAGSYNEQFF. The DNA of the CDR3 is TGTGCCAGCAGCCAAGATTACACGGCGGGCTCCTACAATGAGCAGTTCTTC.

This clone was observed a few times. This sequence joins TRBV9 and TRBJ1-3; D perhaps matches TRBD1 (5 bases). The CDR3 loop spans 18 amino acids. Germline assignment: CDR1 SGDLS and CDR2 YYNGEE. Trimming removed 0 bases at V and 0 bases at J, with 16 bases between. CDR3 bases: TGTGCCAGCAGCGTAGGACCGGGACCCAAGAGCTCTGGAAACACCATATATTTT. This gives the protein CASSVGPGPKSSGNTIYF.

This clone was detected once. The chain links TRBV19 to TRBJ1-1; D gene ambiguous. The CDR3 consists of 17 residues. Germline loops: CDR1 LNHDA, CDR2 SQIVND (reference sequence). V was shortened by 0 bases and J by 2 bases, with 16 bases between the two germline ends. In DNA, the CDR3 is TGTGCCAGTAGTATAGAACTCTCCCACTTTTTAAACACTGAAGCTTTCTTT. It translates to CASSIELSHFLNTEAFF.

This clone was seen once. The chain joins TRBV6-5 to TRBJ2-1, with D uncertain. Germline V gene sequence: CDR1 MNHEY, CDR2 SVGAGI. The CDR3 is 14 residues long. V was cut by 8 bases and J by 2 bases, with 13 bases left in between. CDR3: CASASYGPYNEQFF. DNA for the CDR3: TGTGCCAGCGCATCTTATGGTCCCTACAATGAGCAGTTCTTC.

The chain couples TRBV5-1 to TRBJ2-3, with D unclear. The CDR3 is 13 residues long. Between the trimmed V and J ends, which lost 4 bases and 4 bases, there was a span of 10 bases. From germline, CDR1 is SGHRS and CDR2 YFSETQ. The CDR3 region is CASSNPGADTQYF. Written as DNA, the CDR3 is TGCGCCAGCAGCAACCCTGGTGCAGATACGCAGTATTTT.

This clone appeared a single time. The rearrangement uses TRBV12-5 and TRBJ2-2, with D unresolved. The CDR3 has 15 residues. Germline-derived CDR1 and CDR2 are LGHNT and FRNRAP. V lost 0 bases to trimming and J lost 5 bases, with 10 bases between them. The CDR3 here is CASGLVRDRTGELFF. The CDR3 DNA reads as TGTGCTAGTGGTTTGGTACGAGACCGGACCGGGGAGCTGTTTTTT.

This clone turned up a few times. This chain joins TRBV4-3 and TRBJ2-1; D unresolved. Germline lookup yields CDR1 LGHNA and CDR2 YSLEER. Between the trimmed V and J ends, which lost 2 bases and 3 bases, there was a span of 8 bases. There are 14 residues in the CDR3. The CDR3 DNA sequence: TGCGCCAGCAGCCAATTTGCGGACTACAATGAGCAGTTCTTC. Translation gives CASSQFADYNEQFF.

The CDR3 loop is CASSVSGTENSPLHF. CDR3 in DNA: TGTGCCAGCAGTGTCTCCGGGACAGAGAATTCACCCCTCCACTTT. The chain combines TRBV28 with TRBJ1-6; the match to TRBD1 covers 7 bases. J gave up 7 bases and V 5 bases, and 8 bases lay outside the gene matches. Germline V lookup: CDR1 MDHEN, CDR2 SYDVKM. The CDR3 loop spans 15 amino acids.

The chain employs TRBV9 and TRBJ2-3; 14 bases are shared with TRBD2. The CDR3 totals 17 residues. V was pared by 4 bases and J by 7 bases, with 11 bases of the junction left unmatched. Looked up from germline, CDR1 is SGDLS and CDR2 is YYNGEE. Here the CDR3 reads CASSSRPGLAGENTQYF. The CDR3 bases are TGTGCCAGCAGCTCCAGACCGGGACTAGCGGGAGAAAATACGCAGTATTTT. The full variable domain, with the rest looked up from reference TRBV9 and TRBJ2-3, is DSGVTQTPKHLITATGQRVTLRCSPRSGDLSVYWYQQSLDQGLQFLIQYYNGEERAKGNILERFSAQQFPDLHSELNLSSLELGDSALYFCASSSRPGLAGENTQYFGPGTRLTVL.

The chain carries TRBV4-2 and TRBJ2-1; D might be TRBD2 (6 bases). CDR1 LGHNA and CDR2 YNFKEQ come from the germline V gene. There are 17 residues in the CDR3. V lost 1 base and J lost 2, with 15 bases in between. The CDR3 region is CASSQGLGRQAYNEQFF. The CDR3 bases are TGTGCCAGCAGCCAAGGGTTAGGGAGGCAGGCCTACAATGAGCAGTTCTTC.

The V and J genes are TRBV7-3 and TRBJ2-4; D ambiguous. Germline CDR1 and CDR2: SGHTA and FQGTGA. V lost 5 bases, J lost 5 bases, and 16 bases lay in between. The CDR3 totals 15 residues. This chain's CDR3 is CASSATGSPQNIQYF. In DNA form, the CDR3 reads TGTGCCAGCAGCGCAACCGGGTCTCCCCAAAACATTCAGTACTTC.

V usage is TRBV6-1 and J usage is TRBJ1-4; no firm D call. CDR1 is MNHNS, CDR2 SASEGT, per germline. The CDR3 is 13 residues long. Trimming left V 8 bases short and J 14 bases short, with 21 bases between. This chain's CDR3 is CASGPRSIDRLFF. DNA of the CDR3: TGTGCCAGCGGCCCTCGGAGTATAGATAGGCTGTTTTTT.

This clone was recorded only once. CDR3 coding DNA: TGTGCCAGCAGCCCCCGGACAGGACCCTACGAGCAGTACTTC. It yields the protein CASSPRTGPYEQYF. The chain uses TRBV7-2 and TRBJ2-7; 7 nucleotides agree with TRBD1. The germline CDR1 and CDR2 sequences are SGHTA and FQGNSA. The CDR3 has 14 residues. V lost 5 bases to trimming and J lost 2 bases; unmatched junction nucleotides: 6. Complete variable domain (other parts from reference TRBV7-2 and TRBJ2-7): GAGVSQSPSNKVTEKGKDVELRCDPISGHTALYWYRQSLGQGLEFLIYFQGNSAPDKSGLPSDRFSAERTGGSVSTLTIQRTQQEDSAVYLCASSPRTGPYEQYFGPGTRLTVT.